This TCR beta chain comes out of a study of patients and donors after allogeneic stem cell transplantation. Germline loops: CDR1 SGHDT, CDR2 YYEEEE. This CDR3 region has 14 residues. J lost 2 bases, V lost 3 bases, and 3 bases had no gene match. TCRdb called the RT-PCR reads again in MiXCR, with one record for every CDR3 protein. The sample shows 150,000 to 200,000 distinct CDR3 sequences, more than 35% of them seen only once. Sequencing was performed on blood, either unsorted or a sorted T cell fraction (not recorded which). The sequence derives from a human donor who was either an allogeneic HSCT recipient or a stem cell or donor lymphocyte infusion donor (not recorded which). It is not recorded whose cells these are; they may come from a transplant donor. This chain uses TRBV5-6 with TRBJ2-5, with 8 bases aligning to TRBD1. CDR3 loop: CASSWGQAQETQYF. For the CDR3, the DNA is TGTGCCAGCAGCTGGGGACAGGCTCAAGAGACCCAGTACTTC.